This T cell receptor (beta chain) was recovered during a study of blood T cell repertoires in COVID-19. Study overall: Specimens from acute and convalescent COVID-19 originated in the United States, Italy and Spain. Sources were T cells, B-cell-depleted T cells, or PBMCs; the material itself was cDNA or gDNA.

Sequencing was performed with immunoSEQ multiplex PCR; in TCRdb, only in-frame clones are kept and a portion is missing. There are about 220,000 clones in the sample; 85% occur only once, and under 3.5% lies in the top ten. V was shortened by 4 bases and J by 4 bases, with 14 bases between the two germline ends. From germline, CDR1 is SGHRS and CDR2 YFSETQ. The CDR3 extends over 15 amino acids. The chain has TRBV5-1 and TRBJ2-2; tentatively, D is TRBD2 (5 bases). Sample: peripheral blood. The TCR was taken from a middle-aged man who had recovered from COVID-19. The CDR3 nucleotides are TGCGCCAGCAGCGTCGACACCCGGGGCACCGGGGAGCTGTTTTTT. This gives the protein CASSVDTRGTGELFF. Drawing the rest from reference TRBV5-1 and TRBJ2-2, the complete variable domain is KAGVTQTPRYLIKTRGQQVTLSCSPISGHRSVSWYQQTPGQGLQFLFEYFSETQRNKGNFPGRFSGRQFSNSRSEMNVSTLELGDSALYLCASSVDTRGTGELFFGEGSRLTVL.